These T cell receptor beta chains were read from a single sample in a study of blood T cells in healthy people across ages. Each CDR3 protein gets one entry after TCRdb re-called the 5' RACE reads with MiXCR. Of 270,000 or so distinct CDR3 sequences listed, about 25% are singletons. Sequenced input: blood. These receptors all stem from a woman in her 70s in good health. The CDR3 runs from the conserved cysteine through the conserved F or W. D genes are given only for firm matches. Clone sizes are given selectively: once, few, many, or a class where the clone is expanded.

clone_size,j_call,v_call,d_call,cdr3_nt,cdr3_aa
.,TRBJ2-7,TRBV7-2,.,TGTGCCAGCAGCGCGGACTACCGATACGAGCAGCACTTC,CASSADYRYEQHF
.,TRBJ2-2,TRBV4-2,.,TGTGCCAGCGGGGGCACCGGGGAGCTGTTTTTT,CASGGTGELFF
.,TRBJ2-5,TRBV19,.,TGTGCCAGTAGATTGAGGGACTCAACCGGGGAGACCCAGTACTTC,CASRLRDSTGETQYF
few,TRBJ2-2,TRBV5-1,.,TGCGCCAGCAGCTTGGCCACAATAACCGGGGAGCTGTTTTTT,CASSLATITGELFF
once,TRBJ2-3,TRBV20-1,TRBD1,TGCAGTGCGAACGAGGACAGGGGCGTCACAGATACGCAGTATTTT,CSANEDRGVTDTQYF
few,TRBJ1-1,TRBV7-9,.,TGTGCCAGCAGCTTCTATCTGGGGGCTTTCTTT,CASSFYLGAFF
few,TRBJ2-5,TRBV5-1,.,TGCGCCAGCAGCTTCTATCTCGGGGCAGGCGAGGAGACCCAGTACTTC,CASSFYLGAGEETQYF
.,TRBJ2-7,TRBV10-1,.,TGCGCCAGCAGTGAGTCCGGGCCGTACGAGCAGTACTTC,CASSESGPYEQYF
few,TRBJ2-7,TRBV5-4,.,TGTGCCAGCAGTTCCCACAGGGAATTGAGCGAGCAGTACTTC,CASSSHRELSEQYF
few,TRBJ1-6,TRBV10-2,.,TGCGCCACAGGGGAGGGATTCTATTCACCCCTCCACTTT,CATGEGFYSPLHF
.,TRBJ1-5,TRBV12-3/TRBV12-4,.,TGTGCCAGCAGCCCTGGGGGGGTTATCGGCAATCAGCCCCAACATTTT,CASSPGGVIGNQPQHF
few,TRBJ1-1,TRBV28,.,TGTGCCAGCATGAAAGGAGGAAGGACTGAAGCTTTCTTT,CASMKGGRTEAFF